This is a list of T cell receptor beta chains from one sample in a study of blood T cells in healthy people across ages. TCRdb fed the 5' RACE reads into MiXCR, producing one record per CDR3 protein. The table shows over a million distinct CDR3 sequences, with less than 45% occurring only once. Source material: blood. Receptors originate from a woman younger than 30 in good health. The CDR3 runs from the conserved cysteine through the conserved F or W. A D gene is named only where the DNA matches it firmly. Clone size is shown for a subset of rows, as once, few, many or a class of expanded clone.

V: TRBV7-2; D: TRBD1; size: few; J: TRBJ2-7; DNA: TGTGCCAGCAGCTTAGTCGAAAGACTAGGGACAGGGGATTCCTACGAGCAGTACTTC; CDR3: CASSLVERLGTGDSYEQYF
V: TRBV4-1; D: TRBD1; size: NA; J: TRBJ2-2; DNA: TGCGCCAGCAGCCAAGTTGACAGGGAAGGCGGGGAGCTGTTTTTT; CDR3: CASSQVDREGGELFF
V: TRBV7-2; D: TRBD2; size: NA; J: TRBJ2-7; DNA: TGTGCCAGCAGCTCTCCCGGACTAGCGGGGTACCAGTACTTC; CDR3: CASSSPGLAGYQYF
V: TRBV7-2; D: NA; size: NA; J: TRBJ1-6; DNA: TGTGCCAGCAGCTTAGATGCTAGGACCCGAAATTCACCCCTCCACTTT; CDR3: CASSLDARTRNSPLHF
V: TRBV12-3/TRBV12-4; D: NA; size: few; J: TRBJ2-5; DNA: TGTGCCAGCAGTAAGACTAGACAAGAGACCCAGTACTTC; CDR3: CASSKTRQETQYF
V: TRBV20-1; D: NA; size: NA; J: TRBJ2-3; DNA: TGCAGTGCTAGAGCCCAAGGCCAGCGCACGCAGTATTTT; CDR3: CSARAQGQRTQYF
V: TRBV18; D: NA; size: NA; J: TRBJ2-5; DNA: TGTGCCAGCTCACCACTTGGGGTTGAAGAGACCCAGTACTTC; CDR3: CASSPLGVEETQYF
V: TRBV27; D: TRBD1; size: few; J: TRBJ1-4; DNA: TGTGCCAGCAGCCGGGACAGTGGGGCTAATGAAAAACTGTTTTTT; CDR3: CASSRDSGANEKLFF
V: TRBV19; D: NA; size: NA; J: TRBJ1-5; DNA: TGTGCCAGTAGTATGGGGGCCCAGCCCCAGCATTTT; CDR3: CASSMGAQPQHF
V: TRBV4-3; D: NA; size: few; J: TRBJ2-5; DNA: TGCGCCAGCAGCCAAGATTCTTACAGGGCCCAAGAGACCCAGTACTTC; CDR3: CASSQDSYRAQETQYF
V: TRBV4-1; D: NA; size: NA; J: TRBJ1-2; DNA: TGCGCCAGCAGCCAGAACAGCTATGGCTACACCTTC; CDR3: CASSQNSYGYTF
V: TRBV6-2/TRBV6-3; D: TRBD1; size: few; J: TRBJ2-7; DNA: TGTGCCAGCAGTTACGTGGTCAGGGGGCACGAGCAGTACTTC; CDR3: CASSYVVRGHEQYF
V: TRBV24-1; D: NA; size: NA; J: TRBJ2-3; DNA: TGTGCCACCAGTGACCAGGGTCATCAAGGGGATACGCAGTATTTT; CDR3: CATSDQGHQGDTQYF
V: TRBV5-1; D: NA; size: NA; J: TRBJ1-1; DNA: TGCGCCAGCAAGAGGATCGGCCAGAACACTGAAGCTTTCTTT; CDR3: CASKRIGQNTEAFF
V: TRBV21-1; D: NA; size: NA; J: TRBJ2-7; DNA: TGTGCCAGCAGCAAACTCGTGCAGTCCTACGAGCAGTACTTC; CDR3: CASSKLVQSYEQYF
V: TRBV6-6; D: TRBD1; size: NA; J: TRBJ1-2; DNA: TGTGCCAGCAGTACCGGGACAGGAGTAAACTATGGCTACACCTTC; CDR3: CASSTGTGVNYGYTF
V: TRBV15; D: NA; size: NA; J: TRBJ1-1; DNA: TGTGCCACCAGCTGGACTCTGAACACTGAAGCTTTCTTT; CDR3: CATSWTLNTEAFF
V: TRBV6-1; D: NA; size: few; J: TRBJ2-7; DNA: TGTGCCAGCCTAGAAGTGTTACACGAGCAGTACTTC; CDR3: CASLEVLHEQYF
V: TRBV13; D: TRBD1; size: few; J: TRBJ2-1; DNA: TGTGCCAGCAGCCCCTTGTTCGCTACAAGGGACAGGGGCTACAATGAGCAGTTCTTC; CDR3: CASSPLFATRDRGYNEQFF
V: TRBV5-6; D: NA; size: NA; J: TRBJ2-7; DNA: TGTGCCAGCAGCCTAAGGTCGGTGTGGGGAGACGAGCAGTACTTC; CDR3: CASSLRSVWGDEQYF
V: TRBV7-3; D: NA; size: NA; J: TRBJ1-2; DNA: TGTGCCAGCAGCCCCGACGGGGTAGGCTACACCTTC; CDR3: CASSPDGVGYTF
V: TRBV11-2; D: TRBD2; size: NA; J: TRBJ2-3; DNA: TGTCCCAGCAGCTTCCCCCCTGGAGCGGGAACCACAGATACGCAGTATTTT; CDR3: CPSSFPPGAGTTDTQYF
V: TRBV6-5; D: NA; size: few; J: TRBJ1-2; DNA: TGTGCCAGCAGTTACACAGACACCTATGGCTACACCTTC; CDR3: CASSYTDTYGYTF
V: TRBV7-9; D: TRBD2; size: few; J: TRBJ2-1; DNA: TGTGCCAGCAGCCGACTAGCGGGAGGCTTCTACGAGCAGTTCTTC; CDR3: CASSRLAGGFYEQFF
V: TRBV7-9; D: NA; size: few; J: TRBJ1-2; DNA: TGTGCCAGCAGCCCGGCCACCTATGGCTACACCTTC; CDR3: CASSPATYGYTF
V: TRBV6-1; D: TRBD1; size: NA; J: TRBJ2-7; DNA: TGTGCCGGCCAGTCTTCCGGGACAGGGACATACGAGCAGTACTTC; CDR3: CAGQSSGTGTYEQYF
V: TRBV20-1; D: NA; size: few; J: TRBJ2-3; DNA: TGCAGTGCTAGTTCTGCAGGCGGATCAGATACGCAGTATTTT; CDR3: CSASSAGGSDTQYF
V: TRBV10-3; D: TRBD1; size: few; J: TRBJ2-1; DNA: TGTGCCATCAGTGAGGAGACAGGGGGCTATGAGCAGTTCTTC; CDR3: CAISEETGGYEQFF
V: TRBV29-1; D: TRBD2; size: NA; J: TRBJ2-1; DNA: TGCAGCGTTGAGGTACTAGCGGGAGCTGCCTCCTACAATGAGCAGTTCTTC; CDR3: CSVEVLAGAASYNEQFF
V: TRBV7-2; D: NA; size: NA; J: TRBJ2-3; DNA: TGTGCCAGCAGCTTGACTGGGATAGCGGTTAACACAGATACGCAGTATTTT; CDR3: CASSLTGIAVNTDTQYF
V: TRBV24-1; D: TRBD1; size: NA; J: TRBJ2-4; DNA: TGTGCCACCAGTGAGACGGGGACAGGGAGGGAGCAGTACTTC; CDR3: CATSETGTGREQYF
V: TRBV12-3/TRBV12-4; D: NA; size: NA; J: TRBJ2-3; DNA: TGTGCCAGCAGTTTAGCGCTTAGGGGAGATACGCAGTATTTT; CDR3: CASSLALRGDTQYF
V: TRBV6-2/TRBV6-3; D: NA; size: NA; J: TRBJ2-1; DNA: TGTGCCAGCAGTTACTTCTTGGTAGCGGACCTCTCCAATGAGCAGTTCTTC; CDR3: CASSYFLVADLSNEQFF
V: TRBV25-1; D: TRBD1; size: NA; J: TRBJ1-2; DNA: TGTGTCAGCAGTGAGGGGACAGGGGTCCCCTATGGCTACACCTTC; CDR3: CVSSEGTGVPYGYTF
V: TRBV20-1; D: NA; size: once; J: TRBJ2-5; DNA: TGCAGTGCTAGAGACCGAAAGGGGTTAGGAGAGACCCAGTACTTC; CDR3: CSARDRKGLGETQYF
V: TRBV28; D: TRBD2; size: few; J: TRBJ2-7; DNA: TGTGCCAGCAGTCTCGGACTAGCGGGAGCTCTCGAGCAGTACTTC; CDR3: CASSLGLAGALEQYF
V: TRBV29-1; D: NA; size: NA; J: TRBJ1-2; DNA: TGCAGCGTTGAAACCCCTATTTTAAACTATGGCTACACCTTC; CDR3: CSVETPILNYGYTF
V: TRBV27; D: NA; size: few; J: TRBJ2-3; DNA: TGTGCCAGCAGTATACCCCCACTATCACGGGCGCGACTCAACACAGATACGCAGTATTTT; CDR3: CASSIPPLSRARLNTDTQYF
V: TRBV20-1; D: NA; size: few; J: TRBJ1-6; DNA: TGCAGTGCTAACCGGGGGCGCGCGCCCCTCCACTTT; CDR3: CSANRGRAPLHF
V: TRBV20-1; D: TRBD2; size: few; J: TRBJ2-1; DNA: TGCAGTGCTGGGGGACTAGCGGGAGACTACAATGAGCAGTTCTTC; CDR3: CSAGGLAGDYNEQFF
V: TRBV20-1; D: NA; size: few; J: TRBJ2-7; DNA: TGCAGTGCTAGTAGATACGCGACCTACGAGCAGTACTTC; CDR3: CSASRYATYEQYF
V: TRBV13; D: NA; size: NA; J: TRBJ2-3; DNA: TGTGCCAGCAGCTTTCTGGGGCTCGGGGGACCTCATGGTACGCAGTATTTT; CDR3: CASSFLGLGGPHGTQYF
V: TRBV29-1; D: NA; size: NA; J: TRBJ2-3; DNA: TGCAGCGTTGACAGCGGACCGAGCTACACAGATACGCAGTATTTT; CDR3: CSVDSGPSYTDTQYF
V: TRBV7-6; D: NA; size: NA; J: TRBJ1-6; DNA: TGTGCCAGCAGCTTAGAAGTAGTTCCTACCGGCTATAATTCACCCCACCACTTT; CDR3: CASSLEVVPTGYNSPHHF
V: TRBV25-1; D: TRBD2; size: NA; J: TRBJ2-7; DNA: TGCGCCAGCAGCCTTTCGGGGGGGCCTCCCTACAATGAGCAGTACTTC; CDR3: CASSLSGGPPYNEQYF
V: TRBV7-9; D: NA; size: few; J: TRBJ2-1; DNA: TGTGCCGGCTCGAACAGCGTGGGCAATGAGCAGTTCTTC; CDR3: CAGSNSVGNEQFF
V: TRBV9; D: TRBD2; size: few; J: TRBJ2-1; DNA: TGTGCCAGCAGCGTAAACCTAGCGGGAGCCAATGAGCAGTTCTTC; CDR3: CASSVNLAGANEQFF
V: TRBV28; D: NA; size: once; J: TRBJ1-5; DNA: TGTGCCAGCAGTCTCAGGGATTTGCGCAATCAGCCCCAGCATTTT; CDR3: CASSLRDLRNQPQHF
V: TRBV5-1; D: NA; size: few; J: TRBJ2-3; DNA: TGCGCCAGCAGCATGCTTTGGCCCATCACAGATACGCAGTATTTT; CDR3: CASSMLWPITDTQYF
V: TRBV7-9; D: TRBD2; size: NA; J: TRBJ2-3; DNA: TGTGCCAGCAGCTTAGGCGGGGGACGGAGCACAGATACGCAGTATTTT; CDR3: CASSLGGGRSTDTQYF
V: TRBV20-1; D: NA; size: NA; J: TRBJ2-7; DNA: TGCAGTGCTGGACGAGGGGTAGGCGGGCCCGGCTACGAGCAGTACTTC; CDR3: CSAGRGVGGPGYEQYF
V: TRBV12-3/TRBV12-4; D: TRBD1; size: NA; J: TRBJ1-5; DNA: TGTGCCAGCAGTTTTACAGGGGGGGGTAGCAATCAGCCCCAGCATTTT; CDR3: CASSFTGGGSNQPQHF
V: TRBV5-1; D: TRBD2; size: few; J: TRBJ2-1; DNA: TGCGCCAGCAGCTTGTGGGAGGGCCGATACAATGAGCAGTTCTTC; CDR3: CASSLWEGRYNEQFF